This is a list of T cell receptor beta chains from one sample in a study of shared clonotypes between healthy human individuals. Sequencing used immunoSEQ multiplex PCR; TCRdb keeps in-frame clones, though not all of them. Of 2 million to 2.5 million clones in the sample, roughly 95% were seen once. Sequenced input: naive CD8+ T cells sorted from blood. These receptors all stem from a man aged 18 to 30 in good health. Each CDR3 is given with its conserved first and last residue. D genes are given only for firm matches. Not every row has a clone size; where given, it reads once, few, many or a size class.

-	TRBV7-9	-	TRBJ1-6	TGTGCCAGCAGTCCACCCGGGGGAGCTAATTCACCCCTCCACTTT	CASSPPGGANSPLHF
-	TRBV28	-	TRBJ2-3	TGTGCCAGCAGCTACGGTAGGGGGGCATCAGATACGCAGTATTTT	CASSYGRGASDTQYF
-	TRBV23-1	-	TRBJ2-7	TGCGCCAGCAGTCATAGATACGCCAGGGACACAGCCTCCTACGAGCAGTACTTC	CASSHRYARDTASYEQYF
-	TRBV4-1	-	TRBJ2-3	TGCGCCAGCAGCCAATGGGCGGCGGATACGCAGTATTTT	CASSQWAADTQYF
-	TRBV5-1	-	TRBJ2-7	TGCGCCAGCAGCGTAGGCCAAGGGGGGGTAGCCTACGAGCAGTACTTC	CASSVGQGGVAYEQYF
-	TRBV10-3	-	TRBJ1-5	TGTGCCATCAGTGGCCCGGGTCAGCCCCAGCATTTT	CAISGPGQPQHF
-	TRBV6-5	-	TRBJ2-3	TGTGCCAGCAGTGTTACGCACGAGGCAGATACGCAGTATTTT	CASSVTHEADTQYF
-	TRBV9	-	TRBJ1-6	TGTGCCAGCAGCGTAGGGGCGGGGGTTAATTCACCCCTCCACTTT	CASSVGAGVNSPLHF
-	TRBV28	-	TRBJ1-1	TGTGCCAGCAGTTTTGGGCAGTTTGGCGCTGAAGCTTTCTTT	CASSFGQFGAEAFF
few	TRBV11-2	-	TRBJ2-7	TGTGCCAGCAGCCCCCCGTTCTACGAGCAGTACTTC	CASSPPFYEQYF
-	TRBV9	-	TRBJ2-3	TGTGCCAGCAGCGGTACGGGCACAGATACGCAGTATTTT	CASSGTGTDTQYF
once	TRBV5-4	TRBD1	TRBJ1-1	TGTGCCAGCAGCACCCCCGGGACAGGGCGGGTCGCTTTCTTT	CASSTPGTGRVAFF
once	TRBV7-9	TRBD2	TRBJ2-1	TGTGCCAGCAGCTCCCGACTAGCAGAGGGGCCTGAGCAGTTCTTC	CASSSRLAEGPEQFF
once	TRBV5-6	-	TRBJ1-1	TGTGCCAGCAGCTTCGGGCAGGGCTGGGACACTGAAGCTTTCTTT	CASSFGQGWDTEAFF
-	TRBV5-5	-	TRBJ2-7	TGTGCCAGCAGCTCCACGAATAGCGTGCACGAGCAGTACTTC	CASSSTNSVHEQYF
-	TRBV28	TRBD2	TRBJ2-3	TGTGCCAGCAGTATGGGACTAGCTGGCACAGATACGCAGTATTTT	CASSMGLAGTDTQYF
-	TRBV9	-	TRBJ1-2	TGTGCCAGCTCTTTAGGCTACACCTTC	CASSLGYTF
-	TRBV9	-	TRBJ2-3	TGTGCCAGCAGCGTACTAGGCGGAGGAAGCACAGATACGCAGTATTTT	CASSVLGGGSTDTQYF
-	TRBV13	-	TRBJ1-2	TGTGCCAGCAGCTGGGACGGTGGAGGCTATGGCTACACCTTC	CASSWDGGGYGYTF
-	TRBV2	TRBD1	TRBJ1-1	TGTGCCAGCAGTGAAGCAGGAACAGGGGGCCCGAACACTGAAGCTTTCTTT	CASSEAGTGGPNTEAFF
-	TRBV14	-	TRBJ1-3	TGTGCCAGCAGCCAAGACCCAGGGGACTCTGGAAACACCATATATTTT	CASSQDPGDSGNTIYF
-	TRBV19	-	TRBJ2-6	TGTGCCAGTAGTATCGATGGGGGCGCCCCCCCTGGGGCCAACGTCCTGACTTTC	CASSIDGGAPPGANVLTF
-	TRBV9	TRBD1	TRBJ2-7	TGTGCCAGCAGCGAGACAGGGTACCCCTACGAGCAGTACTTC	CASSETGYPYEQYF
-	TRBV25-1	-	TRBJ2-7	TGTGCCAGCAGTTATGGGGGAGGTTACGAGCAGTACTTC	CASSYGGGYEQYF
-	TRBV6-5	TRBD1	TRBJ2-5	TGTGCCAGCAGCTTGACAGGGGAAGAGACCCAGTACTTC	CASSLTGEETQYF
-	TRBV7-2	-	TRBJ1-1	TGTGCCAGCAGCTTTAATAAGAACACTGAAGCTTTCTTT	CASSFNKNTEAFF
-	TRBV11-2	TRBD2	TRBJ2-7	TGTGCCAGCAGCTTAAGACTAGCGGGAGGCCCCGCCGAGCAGTACTTT	CASSLRLAGGPAEQYF
-	TRBV9	-	TRBJ2-5	TGTGCCAGCAGCGTAGCTGAGGGGGGAGATAGCCAGTACTTC	CASSVAEGGDSQYF
-	TRBV7-9	-	TRBJ1-2	TGTGCCAGCAGCTTTACGGAGGCAGCCTATGGCTACACCTTC	CASSFTEAAYGYTF
few	TRBV30	-	TRBJ2-1	TGTGCCTGGAGTGTCGGGGGAGTGGTTGAGCAGTTCTTC	CAWSVGGVVEQFF
-	TRBV6-5	-	TRBJ2-5	TGTGCCAGCAGTTACTCGAATTCGAAGACCCAGTACTTC	CASSYSNSKTQYF
-	TRBV29-1	TRBD2	TRBJ2-1	TGCAGCGTTGAAGGGACTAGCGGAGGCTCCTACAATGAGCAGTTCTTC	CSVEGTSGGSYNEQFF
-	TRBV19	-	TRBJ1-5	TGTGCCAGTAACGGCGGGAAGGCTCTGCCCCAGCATTTT	CASNGGKALPQHF
-	TRBV6-5	TRBD2	TRBJ2-2	TGTGCCAGCATCCCACTAGCGGGAGGAGCCGGGGAGCTGTTTTTT	CASIPLAGGAGELFF
-	TRBV5-6	TRBD2	TRBJ2-1	TGTGCCAGCAACACCTTTAGAGGACTAGCGGGAGGGCCAGACAATGAGCAGTTCTTC	CASNTFRGLAGGPDNEQFF
-	TRBV11-2	TRBD1	TRBJ1-4	TGTGCCAGCAGCTTAGGACAGGGTATTGAAAAACTGTTTTTT	CASSLGQGIEKLFF
once	TRBV6-1	-	TRBJ2-5	TGTGCCAGCAGCGCCGGACATTACCAAGAGACCCAGTACTTC	CASSAGHYQETQYF
once	TRBV5-1	-	TRBJ2-1	TGCGCCAGCAGCTTAGCAGGGGGGACCTACAATGAGCAGTTCTTC	CASSLAGGTYNEQFF
-	TRBV6-5	-	TRBJ2-7	TGTGCCAGCAGTTACAATGGCATCGACGAGCAGTACTTC	CASSYNGIDEQYF
-	TRBV2	TRBD2	TRBJ2-7	TGTGCCAGCAAAGCGGGAGGGGTAGGGCAGTACTTC	CASKAGGVGQYF
-	TRBV4-1	-	TRBJ1-2	TGCGCCAGCAGCCCCTTGTCGGGGGACTATGGCTACACCTTC	CASSPLSGDYGYTF
few	TRBV7-6	TRBD2	TRBJ2-1	TGTGCCAGCAGGCCACTCAGCGGGAGTTATAATGAGCAGTTCTTC	CASRPLSGSYNEQFF
-	TRBV6-6	-	TRBJ2-7	TGTGCCAGTATGGACAACAGGTGGGGGATCGGCTACGAGCAGTACTTC	CASMDNRWGIGYEQYF
-	TRBV7-9	-	TRBJ2-5	TGTGCCAGCAGCTTAGACCGCCAAGAGACCCAGTACTTC	CASSLDRQETQYF
-	TRBV28	TRBD1	TRBJ1-1	TGTGCCAGCAGCTGGACAGGGCGTACTGAAGCTTTCTTT	CASSWTGRTEAFF
-	TRBV11-2	-	TRBJ2-7	TGTGCCAGCAGCCCGAGGGATCACGAGCAGTACTTC	CASSPRDHEQYF
-	TRBV5-1	-	TRBJ2-7	TGCGCCAGCAGCTTGGCCGGGTACTCCTACGAGCAGTACTTC	CASSLAGYSYEQYF
-	TRBV27	-	TRBJ1-1	TGTGCCAGCAGTTGGCAGTTGAACACTGAAGCTTTCTTT	CASSWQLNTEAFF
-	TRBV6-5	-	TRBJ2-7	TGTGCCAGCAGTTACCAGTACTCCTACGAGCAGTACTTC	CASSYQYSYEQYF
once	TRBV28	TRBD2	TRBJ2-2	TGTGCCACCATACAAAGCGGGGCGAACACCGGGGAGCTGTTTTTT	CATIQSGANTGELFF
-	TRBV10-3	-	TRBJ2-7	TGTGCCTCGAGAACCCTACAGGGTCCCGACTCCTACGAGCAGTACTTC	CASRTLQGPDSYEQYF
-	TRBV5-1	-	TRBJ2-3	TGCGCCAGCAGCCGGCAGCCTAGCGGCACAGATACGCAGTATTTT	CASSRQPSGTDTQYF
-	TRBV30	-	TRBJ1-2	TGTGCCTGGACCCAAATTGGGGGCAGGCATGGCTACACCTTC	CAWTQIGGRHGYTF